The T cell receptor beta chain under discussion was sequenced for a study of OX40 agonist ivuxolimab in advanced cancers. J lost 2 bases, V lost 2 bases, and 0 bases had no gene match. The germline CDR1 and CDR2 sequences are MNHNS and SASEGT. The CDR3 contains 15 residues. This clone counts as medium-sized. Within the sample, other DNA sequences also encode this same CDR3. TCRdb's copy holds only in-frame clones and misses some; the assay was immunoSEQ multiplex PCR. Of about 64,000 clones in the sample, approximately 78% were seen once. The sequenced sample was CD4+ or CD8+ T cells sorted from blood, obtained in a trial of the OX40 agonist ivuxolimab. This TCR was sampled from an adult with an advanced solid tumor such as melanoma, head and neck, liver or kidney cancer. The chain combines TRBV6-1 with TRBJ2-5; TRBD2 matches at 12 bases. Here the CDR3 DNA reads TGTGCCAGCAGTGAACTAGCGGGGGGGCAAGAGACCCAGTACTTC. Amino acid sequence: CASSELAGGQETQYF.